Shown below are 28 T cell receptor beta chains from a single sample sequenced in a study of regulatory T cells in long-lasting Graves disease (dated by TCRdb to about 2021). Library construction relied on multiplex PCR. The sequencer listed for this sample is Illumina HiSeq 4000. CDR3 regions were amplified by Arm-PCR with iRepertoire HTBI primers to construct TCR beta libraries. In-frame beta chains were kept once TCRdb had trimmed the public reads at Q25 with fastp and called clones with MiXCR. Rows are unified per CDR3 protein, each entry keeping the most common DNA and genes. Here the sample has about 470,000 distinct CDR3 sequences; roughly 16% occur a single time. Clones ranked in the top ten supply 12% of the sample. What this sample's time point label stands for: newly diagnosed GD, antithyroid drugs for less than 3 months. RNA was extracted from PBMCs in TRIzol for both TCR sequencing and RNA sequencing.

These records were also assigned to another study, of T cells in Graves' hyperthyroidism and ophthalmopathy.

This material consisted of peripheral blood mononuclear cells (PBMCs), taken at new diagnosis, from a patient treated with antithyroid drugs. Receptor source: a man between 35 and 55 years old with Graves disease. Donor details come from another sample of the same person, matched by shared clones.

This clonotype appeared a single time. A much larger clone differs by one base, so this may be a read error. The chain uses TRBV13 and TRBJ2-1, with 10 bases identical to TRBD1. V was clipped by 4 bases and J by 5 bases; unmatched bases: 5. The CDR3 is made up of 15 amino acids. Germline V gene lookup returns CDR1 PRHDT and CDR2 FYEKMQ (reference sequence). The CDR3 nucleotides are TGTGCCAGCAGCTCAATCGGGACAGGGGACAATGAGCAGTTCTTC. Its translation is CASSSIGTGDNEQFF.

This clonotype came up many times. This sequence joins TRBV6-2 or TRBV6-3 and TRBJ2-7; TRBD1 matches at 10 bases. Germline CDR1 reads MNHEY; CDR2 reads SVGEGT. After removal of 8 bases from V and 4 bases from J, the junction contained 5 bases not matched to a gene. The CDR3 sequence is 13 residues long. CDR3 region: CASRGQGEYEQYF. CDR3 DNA: TGTGCCAGCCGTGGACAGGGGGAATACGAGCAGTACTTC.

This clonotype was observed many times. One end of the junction is discordant with germline, which a read error may explain. The chain couples TRBV5-1 to TRBJ1-2; D is possibly TRBD1 (6 bases). The CDR3 length is 14 residues. Looked up from germline, CDR1 is SGHRS and CDR2 is YFSETQ. The CDR3 loop is CASSLDSTGGGYTF. CDR3 bases: TGCGCCAGCAGTTTGGACAGTACGGGGGGCGGCTACACCTTC.

Only a few counts were recorded for this clonotype. The rearrangement joins TRBV5-1 to TRBJ2-3; tentative D call: TRBD2 (5 bases). The CDR3 totals 14 residues. Germline loops: CDR1 SGHRS, CDR2 YFSETQ. Trimming took off 1 base at V and 5 bases at J, with 11 bases between the two ends. CDR3 sequence reads: CASSLWEQGDTQYF. The CDR3 bases are TGCGCCAGCAGCTTGTGGGAGCAAGGAGATACGCAGTATTTT.

This clonotype was recorded many times. The chain carries TRBV12-3 or TRBV12-4 and TRBJ1-1; D gene unclear. This CDR3 comprises 11 residues. Trimming removed 11 bases at V and 0 bases at J, with 7 bases between. CDR3 loop: CACGVNTEAFF. The CDR3, as DNA: TGTGCCTGCGGGGTGAACACTGAAGCTTTCTTT.

The genes are TRBV20-1 and TRBJ2-1; D possibly corresponds to TRBD2 (5 bases). This CDR3 is built from 15 residues. Germline V gene lookup returns CDR1 DFQATT and CDR2 SNEGSKA (reference sequence). Trimming removed 1 base at V and 2 bases at J, with 12 bases between. CDR3 in amino acids: CSARAPGSAYNEQFF. CDR3 DNA: TGCAGTGCTAGAGCTCCGGGGTCGGCCTACAATGAGCAGTTCTTC.

This clonotype occurred many times. The rearrangement links TRBV12-3 or TRBV12-4 to TRBJ2-3; D is unclear. V was shortened by 7 bases and J by 6 bases, with 14 bases between the two germline ends. The length of the CDR3 is 13 residues. Here the CDR3 DNA reads TGTGCCAGCAATGGCATCCCCACGGATACGCAGTATTTT. It encodes CASNGIPTDTQYF.

The V and J genes are TRBV14 and TRBJ2-7, with TRBD1 as a possible D gene (6 bases). CDR1 is SGHDN and CDR2 is FVKESK in the germline V gene. There are 17 residues in the CDR3. The V end was cut by 1 base, the J end by 6 bases, with 22 bases between. CDR3 nucleotide sequence: TGTGCCAGCAGCCAAGGTGTTTTTGCGACAGGCCGAAGCGAGCAGTACTTC. Its protein product is CASSQGVFATGRSEQYF.

This clonotype came up many times. The chain links TRBV12-3 or TRBV12-4 to TRBJ2-3, with D maybe TRBD1 (5 bases). Trimming pared 6 bases from V and 4 bases from J, leaving 11 bases between. The CDR3 runs 13 residues. The chain's CDR3 is CASSQGSPDTQYF. CDR3 bases: TGTGCCAGCAGCCAGGGATCCCCAGATACGCAGTATTTT.

This clonotype came up once. The junction and the germline gene differ at one end; a read error may be behind it. The rearrangement joins TRBV7-7 to TRBJ2-1; D is possibly TRBD1 (6 bases). The CDR3 loop spans 17 amino acids. Germline CDR1 and CDR2: SSHAT and FNYEAQ (reference sequence). The CDR3 protein is CASSLDVRGPATAQQFF. The CDR3 DNA reads as TGTGCTAGCAGCTTAGATGTCAGGGGTCCCGCCACAGCTCAGCAGTTCTTC.

This clonotype was seen more than once but under ten times. The CDR3 DNA follows: TGTGCCAGCAGCTTGGGTCTCGGACTGCCGCACGAGCAGTTCTTC. Amino acids: CASSLGLGLPHEQFF. The rearrangement joins TRBV5-5 to TRBJ2-1, with a possible D match to TRBD2 (5 bases). Per the germline V gene, CDR1 is SGHKS and CDR2 is YYEKEE (reference sequence). V was clipped by 0 bases and J by 10 bases, with 17 bases between them. The CDR3 runs to 15 residues. Using reference TRBV5-5 and TRBJ2-1 for the parts outside the CDR3, the full variable domain is DAGVTQSPTHLIKTRGQQVTLRCSPISGHKSVSWYQQVLGQGPQFIFQYYEKEERGRGNFPDRFSARQFPNYSSELNVNALLLGDSALYLCASSLGLGLPHEQFFGPGTRLTVL.

This clonotype was seen many times. V usage is TRBV7-3 and J usage is TRBJ2-3; perhaps D is TRBD1 or TRBD2 (6 bases each). The V and J ends lost 5 bases and 0 bases respectively, with 12 bases between them. Germline CDR1 reads SGHTA; CDR2 reads FQGTGA. The CDR3 is made up of 15 amino acids. CDR3 residues: CASSQGGGSTDTQYF. DNA for the CDR3: TGTGCCAGCAGCCAAGGAGGGGGAAGCACAGATACGCAGTATTTT. The variable domain in full, completed from reference TRBV7-3 and TRBJ2-3, reads GAGVSQTPSNKVTEKGKYVELRCDPISGHTALYWYRQSLGQGPEFLIYFQGTGAADDSGLPNDRFFAVRPEGSVSTLKIQRTERGDSAVYLCASSQGGGSTDTQYFGPGTRLTVL.

This clonotype occurred many times. CDR3 protein: CASSSLGQINGYTF. Here the CDR3 DNA reads TGTGCCAGCAGTTCCTTGGGACAGATAAATGGCTACACCTTC. This rearrangement joins TRBV6-2 or TRBV6-3 to TRBJ1-2; 7 bases match TRBD1. This CDR3 has 14 residues. Germline V gene sequence: CDR1 MNHEY, CDR2 SVGEGT. J gave up 6 bases and V 4 bases, and 8 bases lay outside the gene matches.

The chain recombines TRBV18 with TRBJ2-7, with TRBD1 as a possible D gene (6 bases). Germline V gene data show CDR1 as KGHSH and CDR2 as LQKENI. CDR3 length: 17 residues. Trimming took off 2 bases at V and 5 bases at J, with 22 bases between the two ends. CDR3 in DNA: TGTGCCAGCTCACCAAAAAGAACAGGGCCCTCCGGGAACGAGCAGTACTTC. Translated: CASSPKRTGPSGNEQYF.

The chain uses TRBV28 and TRBJ2-4, with a tentative D call TRBD2 (5 bases). The CDR3 runs to 15 residues. The V end lost 5 bases, the J end lost 6 bases, and 17 bases lay between the germline ends. Germline CDR1 reads MDHEN; CDR2 reads SYDVKM. CDR3 bases: TGTGCCAGCAGTCCAACCCGGGGTAATAGAAACATTCAGTACTTC. Amino acids: CASSPTRGNRNIQYF. Complete variable domain (other parts from reference TRBV28 and TRBJ2-4): DVKVTQSSRYLVKRTGEKVFLECVQDMDHENMFWYRQDPGLGLRLIYFSYDVKMKEKGDIPEGYSVSREKKERFSLILESASTNQTSMYLCASSPTRGNRNIQYFGAGTRLSVL.

This clonotype was seen ten or more times. The chain is built from TRBV12-3 or TRBV12-4 and TRBJ2-1, with 7 bases aligning to TRBD2. This CDR3 is built from 13 residues. V was clipped by 6 bases and J by 3 bases; unmatched bases: 2. DNA of the CDR3: TGTGCCAGCAGGGGACTAAACTACAATGAGCAGTTCTTC. It is translated as CASRGLNYNEQFF.

This clonotype has ten or more counts. J is TRBJ2-3 and V is TRBV28; maybe TRBD2 (6 bases). Germline V gene data show CDR1 as MDHEN and CDR2 as SYDVKM. The CDR3 covers 14 residues. V lost 7 bases to trimming and J lost 2 bases, with 13 bases between them. CDR3 coding DNA: TGTGCCAGCAAAACCGGGGGATTCACAGATACGCAGTATTTT. Translated: CASKTGGFTDTQYF.

This clonotype was seen at least ten times. The J gene is TRBJ2-7, the V gene TRBV6-2 or TRBV6-3; 10 bases align to TRBD2. CDR1 MNHEY and CDR2 SVGEGT come from the germline V gene. The CDR3 runs to 15 residues. With V trimmed by 1 base and J by 6 bases, 6 bases remained unmatched. In DNA, the CDR3 is TGTGCCAGCAGTTACTTTGCTAGCGGGAGCTCCGAGCAGTACTTC. This codes for CASSYFASGSSEQYF.

The chain recombines TRBV29-1 with TRBJ2-7; possible D gene TRBD1, 6 bases. This CDR3 has 12 residues. The V and J ends lost 7 bases and 2 bases respectively, with 12 bases between them. Germline V gives CDR1 SQVTM, CDR2 ANQGSEA. The CDR3 coding sequence is TGCAGCGCGAGGGACAACCCCTACGAGCAGTACTTC. Translating it yields CSARDNPYEQYF.

At least ten counts were recorded for this clonotype. J is TRBJ1-1 and V is TRBV11-2; 9 bases align to TRBD1. The CDR3 extends over 13 amino acids. Germline V lookup: CDR1 SGHAT, CDR2 FQNNGV. J gave up 11 bases and V 4 bases, and 8 bases lay outside the gene matches. The CDR3 reads CASSSTSTGGAFF. The CDR3 coding sequence is TGTGCCAGCAGCTCGACCTCGACAGGGGGGGCTTTCTTT.

This clonotype occurred many times. This chain joins TRBV6-2 or TRBV6-3 and TRBJ2-5, with D tentatively TRBD2 (6 bases). The V end lost 2 bases, the J end lost 5 bases, and 27 bases lay between the germline ends. The CDR3 is 19 residues long. Per germline, CDR1 MNHEY and CDR2 SVGEGT. CDR3 residues: CASSYGPPNLYGSRETQYF. For the CDR3, the DNA is TGTGCCAGCAGTTACGGCCCCCCTAATCTATACGGGAGTAGGGAGACCCAGTACTTC.

This clonotype was detected only a few times. The V call is TRBV3-1, the J call TRBJ2-5; D not resolved. Per the germline V gene, CDR1 is LGHDT and CDR2 is YNNKEL (reference sequence). V shed 0 bases and J shed 11 bases, with 16 bases lying between them. The CDR3 is made up of 14 amino acids. CDR3 nucleotides: TGTGCCAGCAGCCAAGAGGGTGGACCTCCACTTCAGTACTTC. It encodes CASSQEGGPPLQYF.

This clonotype was seen a few times. The V call is TRBV25-1, the J call TRBJ1-1, with D perhaps matching TRBD1 (6 bases). The CDR3 runs to 14 residues. Germline-derived CDR1 and CDR2 are MGHDK and SYGVNS. Trimming removed 4 bases from V and 5 bases from J, with 14 bases in between. The CDR3 DNA reads as TGTGCCAGCAGTGCCGCAGGGGCCTTGACTGAAGCTTTCTTT. Protein product: CASSAAGALTEAFF.

The gene calls are TRBV3-1 and TRBJ2-2; D call uncertain. Germline CDR1 and CDR2: LGHDT and YNNKEL (reference sequence). V was trimmed by 3 bases and J by 13 bases, leaving 18 bases between them. This CDR3 region has 14 residues. The CDR3 reads CASSQFAVDVSLFF. CDR3 in DNA: TGTGCCAGCAGCCAGTTTGCTGTGGACGTATCGCTGTTTTTT. Supplemented by reference TRBV3-1 and TRBJ2-2, the full variable domain reads DTAVSQTPKYLVTQMGNDKSIKCEQNLGHDTMYWYKQDSKKFLKIMFSYNNKELIINETVPNRFSPKSPDKAHLNLHINSLELGDSAVYFCASSQFAVDVSLFFGEGSRLTVL.

This clonotype was seen a handful of times. In nucleotides, the CDR3 is TGTGCCAGCAGCCCCCCTCTCCGGGGCCCTGGGGCCAACGTCCTGACTTTC. Protein: CASSPPLRGPGANVLTF. The chain joins TRBV3-1 to TRBJ2-6; D assignment may be TRBD1 or TRBD2 (5 bases each). Trimming pared 4 bases from V and 2 bases from J, leaving 15 bases between. Germline V gives CDR1 LGHDT, CDR2 YNNKEL (reference sequence). The CDR3 runs to 17 residues.

This clonotype was detected ten times or more. The chain is built from TRBV30 and TRBJ2-1, with 9 positions matching TRBD2. The CDR3 contains 16 residues. Trimming removed 2 bases from V and 3 bases from J; junction bases left unmatched: 8. Germline loops: CDR1 GTSNPN, CDR2 SVGIG (reference sequence). CDR3 in DNA: TGTGCCTGGAGTCGTACCAAACTAGCGGGCTACAATGAGCAGTTCTTC. Translation gives CAWSRTKLAGYNEQFF.

This clonotype has a handful of counts. The gene calls are TRBV9 and TRBJ1-1, with a weak D call TRBD1 (5 bases). The CDR3 spans 14 residues. Trimming removed 6 bases from V and 4 bases from J, with 16 bases in between. Germline lookup yields CDR1 SGDLS and CDR2 YYNGEE. The CDR3: CASIISTGLTEAFF. For the CDR3, the DNA is TGTGCCAGCATCATTTCTACAGGTCTCACTGAAGCTTTCTTT.

The V and J genes are TRBV29-1 and TRBJ1-1, with TRBD1 as a possible D gene (5 bases). The CDR3 contains 12 residues. Germline assignment: CDR1 SQVTM and CDR2 ANQGSEA. Trimming pared 3 bases from V and 8 bases from J, leaving 13 bases between. The CDR3 DNA is TGCAGCGTTGAGGGGGGACTCGTAGAAGCTTTCTTT. Translated, it gives CSVEGGLVEAFF. Complete variable domain (other parts from reference TRBV29-1 and TRBJ1-1): SAVISQKPSRDICQRGTSLTIQCQVDSQVTMMFWYRQQPGQSLTLIATANQGSEATYESGFVIDKFPISRPNLTFSTLTVSNMSPEDSSIYLCSVEGGLVEAFFGQGTRLTVV.